This entry lists 21 T cell receptor beta chains sequenced from one sample in a study of T cell repertoires in ileal Crohn's disease. This sample's time point: neoterminal ileum biopsy at postoperative endoscopy, about 6 months after surgery. The method was immunoSEQ multiplex PCR; TCRdb's version includes in-frame clones alone and lacks a portion of them. This table holds tens of thousands of clones, roughly nine tenths found once. Sequencing was performed on ileal tissue. These receptor sequences come from an adult with Crohn's disease.

The chain is built from TRBV30 and TRBJ2-7; D ambiguous. Germline V gene sequence: CDR1 GTSNPN, CDR2 SVGIG (reference sequence). The germline V and J ends were trimmed by 2 bases and 3 bases, with 5 bases remaining between them. The CDR3 spans 11 residues. As DNA, the CDR3 is TGTGCCTGGAGTCAGGTCTACGAGCAGTACTTC. Translation: CAWSQVYEQYF.

This clone has just a few counts. This chain uses TRBV12-5 with TRBJ2-5; D may be TRBD1 (6 bases). This CDR3 is built from 13 residues. Germline V gene sequence: CDR1 LGHNT, CDR2 FRNRAP. Trimming pared 3 bases from V and 4 bases from J, leaving 9 bases between. The CDR3: CASGLKQGETQYF. The CDR3 bases are TGTGCTAGTGGTTTAAAACAGGGAGAGACCCAGTACTTC.

This rearrangement joins TRBV27 to TRBJ2-1, with 7 nucleotides matching TRBD2. The germline CDR1 and CDR2 sequences are MNHEY and SMNVEV (reference sequence). The junction had 15 bases not matched to a gene; V was cut back by 3 bases and J by 10 bases. This CDR3 spans 16 amino acids. The CDR3 region is CASSFLRRERDSEQFF. CDR3 nucleotide sequence: TGTGCCAGCAGTTTTCTTCGGCGGGAGCGGGACTCCGAGCAGTTCTTC.

This rearrangement joins TRBV28 to TRBJ1-1; TRBD1 agrees at 8 bases. Losses at the gene ends were 5 bases for V and 4 bases for J; bases not matched to a gene: 0. CDR1 is MDHEN, CDR2 SYDVKM, per germline. The CDR3 is 12 residues long. The CDR3 sequence: CASSTGGTEAFF. CDR3 coding DNA: TGTGCCAGCAGTACAGGGGGCACTGAAGCTTTCTTT.

This sequence joins TRBV7-9 and TRBJ2-5, with 8 bases aligning to TRBD2. CDR1 and CDR2 from the germline V gene are SEHNR and FQNEAQ (reference sequence). The CDR3 runs to 13 residues. The J segment lost 0 bases and the V segment lost 7 bases, leaving 1 base of the junction unmatched. Written as DNA, the CDR3 is TGTGCCAGCACGGGAGGGTACCAAGAGACCCAGTACTTC. This translates into CASTGGYQETQYF.

The chain employs TRBV9 and TRBJ2-1; 7 nucleotides align to TRBD2. V lost 3 bases, J lost 8 bases, and 5 bases stayed unmatched. This CDR3 region has 13 residues. Germline V gene data show CDR1 as SGDLS and CDR2 as YYNGEE. The CDR3, as DNA: TGTGCCAGCAGCGGACTAGCAGACGATGAGCAGTTCTTC. Its translation: CASSGLADDEQFF.

This clone was observed a handful of times. This chain connects TRBV6-6 to TRBJ2-5; D gene unclear. The CDR3 sequence is 10 residues long. Per the germline V gene, CDR1 is MNHNY and CDR2 is SVGAGI (reference sequence). V was cut by 5 bases and J by 5 bases, with 3 bases left in between. CDR3 protein: CASSRETQYF. In nucleotides, the CDR3 is TGTGCCAGCAGTCGTGAGACCCAGTACTTC.

The genes are TRBV27 and TRBJ2-5; 9 nucleotides align to TRBD2. The length of the CDR3 is 18 residues. V gave up 0 bases and J gave up 5 bases; unmatched junction bases: 13. Germline V lookup: CDR1 MNHEY, CDR2 SMNVEV (reference sequence). The CDR3 DNA is TGTGCCAGCAGTTTATCCACAGCGGGGGGCAGGGTCATGGAGACCCAGTACTTC. This translates into CASSLSTAGGRVMETQYF.

The V and J genes are TRBV19 and TRBJ2-3, with 9 positions matching TRBD1. The CDR3 is 14 residues long. The germline CDR1 and CDR2 sequences are LNHDA and SQIVND (reference sequence). Trimming removed 5 bases from V and 4 bases from J; junction bases left unmatched: 4. CDR3 sequence reads: CASSGDRDADTQYF. CDR3 bases: TGTGCCAGTAGTGGGGACAGGGACGCAGATACGCAGTATTTT.

The J gene is TRBJ1-1, the V gene TRBV11-2; D unclear. This CDR3 has 14 residues. Germline-derived CDR1 and CDR2 are SGHAT and FQNNGV. Trimming shortened V by 7 bases and J by 0 bases, and 12 bases separated the two germline ends. CDR3 sequence reads: CASTLGLMNTEAFF. The CDR3 DNA reads as TGTGCCAGCACCTTGGGCCTTATGAACACTGAAGCTTTCTTT.

This clone was detected a few times. V and J are TRBV5-6 and TRBJ1-4, with D possibly being TRBD1 (6 bases). The CDR3 totals 18 residues. V shed 4 bases and J shed 0 bases, with 19 bases lying between them. From germline, CDR1 is SGHDT and CDR2 YYEEEE. The chain's CDR3 is CASSAKLTGYSTNEKLFF. The CDR3 coding sequence is TGTGCCAGCAGCGCGAAACTCACAGGGTACTCAACTAATGAAAAACTGTTTTTT.

The rearrangement uses TRBV5-4 and TRBJ1-4, with D possibly TRBD1 on 5 matching bases. The CDR3 is made up of 14 amino acids. V was trimmed by 0 bases and J by 8 bases, leaving 11 bases between them. Germline V gene sequence: CDR1 SGHNT, CDR2 YYREEE (reference sequence). In DNA form, the CDR3 reads TGTGCCAGCAGCTTGGGGGGCACCTCCGAAAAACTGTTTTTT. Translating gives CASSLGGTSEKLFF.

This rearrangement joins TRBV7-9 to TRBJ2-1, with 14 bases matching TRBD2. Trimming at V came to 5 bases and at J to 15 bases, leaving 12 bases not matched to a gene. The germline V gene has CDR1 SEHNR and CDR2 FQNEAQ (reference sequence). This CDR3 has 15 amino acids. The CDR3 loop reads CASSQTSGRAARRFF. CDR3 DNA sequence: TGTGCCAGCAGCCAGACTAGCGGGAGGGCGGCGAGGCGGTTCTTC.

V gene TRBV5-1 combines with J gene TRBJ2-2, with D maybe TRBD1 (5 bases). The CDR3 has 15 amino acids. V was cut by 0 bases and J by 6 bases, with 12 bases left in between. Germline lookup yields CDR1 SGHRS and CDR2 YFSETQ. The CDR3 DNA is TGCGCCAGCAGCTTGGGCGCAGGGTCGGCCGGGGAGCTGTTTTTT. As protein: CASSLGAGSAGELFF.

The genes are TRBV7-9 and TRBJ2-1; TRBD1 matches 8 bases. Germline lookup yields CDR1 SEHNR and CDR2 FQNEAQ (reference sequence). V was clipped by 5 bases and J by 8 bases; unmatched bases: 5. There are 13 residues in the CDR3. CDR3 nucleotide sequence: TGTGCCAGCAGCCAAACACAGGGGGATGAGCAGTTCTTC. Translation: CASSQTQGDEQFF.

This clone was recorded once. The V call is TRBV30, the J call TRBJ1-3, with D possibly matching TRBD1 (5 bases). Germline CDR1 reads GTSNPN; CDR2 reads SVGIG (reference sequence). Trimming cost V 3 bases and J 2 bases, with 5 bases left between them. CDR3 length: 12 residues. The CDR3 loop reads CAWRGAGNTIYF. The CDR3 DNA follows: TGTGCCTGGAGAGGGGCTGGAAACACCATATATTTT.

This sequence joins TRBV6-1 and TRBJ1-2, with 8 bases lining up with TRBD1. V lost 4 bases to trimming and J lost 5 bases; unmatched junction nucleotides: 0. CDR3 length equals 12 residues. Germline V CDR1 and CDR2: MNHNS, SASEGT. The CDR3 reads CASSGQGYGYTF. CDR3 in DNA: TGTGCCAGCAGTGGACAGGGGTATGGCTACACCTTC.

This sequence joins TRBV5-1 and TRBJ1-2, with D unresolved. V was clipped by 0 bases and J by 4 bases, with 10 bases between them. There are 14 residues in the CDR3. Germline V gene sequence: CDR1 SGHRS, CDR2 YFSETQ. The CDR3 DNA reads as TGCGCCAGCAGCTTGGGGGAGCACCCCTATGGCTACACCTTC. Its translation is CASSLGEHPYGYTF.

The V and J genes are TRBV5-1 and TRBJ1-6, with D perhaps TRBD1 (6 bases). Germline CDR1 SGHRS, CDR2 YFSETQ. CDR3 length: 15 residues. V shed 0 bases and J shed 7 bases, with 11 bases lying between them. The CDR3 coding sequence is TGCGCCAGCAGCTTGGACACAGGGAACAATTCACCCCTCCACTTT. Its protein product is CASSLDTGNNSPLHF.

The chain recombines TRBV6-1 with TRBJ2-1; D is ambiguous. This CDR3 spans 12 amino acids. Trimming removed 6 bases at V and 3 bases at J, with 6 bases between. The germline V gene has CDR1 MNHNS and CDR2 SASEGT. The CDR3 here is CASRESYNEQFF. The CDR3 DNA reads as TGTGCCAGCAGGGAGAGCTACAATGAGCAGTTCTTC.

This clone was seen a few times. The DNA of the CDR3 is TGTGCCATCAGACAAGACAGGTCTGGTTATGGCTACACCTTC. This encodes CAIRQDRSGYGYTF. The chain employs TRBV10-3 and TRBJ1-2; the D gene is possibly TRBD1 (6 bases). Germline values: CDR1 ENHRY, CDR2 SYGVKD. The CDR3 extends over 14 amino acids. V gave up 6 bases and J gave up 5 bases, with 16 bases separating them.